A selection of T cell receptor beta chains follows, all from one sample in a study of T cell repertoires in cytomegalovirus infection. TCRdb reprocessed the reads with MiXCR, giving one entry per CDR3 protein. The sample contains around 95,000 distinct CDR3 sequences, 25% to 30% of which appear only once. Antigens of these TCRs are unknown. This sample comprised CD8+ T cells from cultured PBMCs, obtained from culture after CMV antigen stimulation. The source of these receptors is a human donor in good health (CMV status not recorded). Some clones in this sample may be carry-over from other donors' samples. CDR3s include the opening cysteine and the closing phenylalanine or tryptophan. D genes are given only for firm matches. Not every row has a clone size; where given, it reads once, few, many or a size class.

>few|-|TRBV27|TRBJ1-1
CASSPLATGSEAFF
TGTGCCAGCAGTCCATTGGCCACAGGGTCTGAAGCTTTCTTT
>many|-|TRBV15|TRBJ2-7
CATSTRPGSYEQYF
TGTGCCACCAGCACCCGCCCGGGGTCCTACGAGCAGTACTTC
>-|-|TRBV27|TRBJ2-7
CASSFLDEQYF
TGTGCCAGCAGTTTTCTCGACGAGCAGTACTTC
>-|TRBD1|TRBV6-5|TRBJ2-7
CASSYPGQPYEQYF
TGTGCCAGCAGTTACCCGGGACAGCCCTACGAGCAGTACTTC
>few|-|TRBV19|TRBJ1-1
CASSAGRSNTEAFF
TGTGCCAGTAGTGCCGGACGGTCTAACACTGAAGCTTTCTTT
>few|-|TRBV11-2|TRBJ2-7
CASSPMVQDEQYF
TGTGCCAGCAGCCCCATGGTTCAGGACGAGCAGTACTTC
>few|TRBD2|TRBV5-1|TRBJ2-1
CASSSRDYSYNEQFF
TGCGCCAGCAGCTCCCGGGACTACTCCTACAATGAGCAGTTCTTC
>-|TRBD2|TRBV7-4|TRBJ2-5
CASSFPERGGVISQYF
TGTGCCAGCAGCTTTCCCGAGCGGGGGGGCGTGATTTCCCAGTACTTC
>many|TRBD2|TRBV7-2|TRBJ2-3
CASSFPGLAVQDTQYF
TGTGCCAGCAGCTTCCCGGGACTAGCGGTTCAGGATACGCAGTATTTT
>-|TRBD2|TRBV12-3/TRBV12-4|TRBJ2-3
CASSPTSGGTDTQYF
TGTGCCAGCAGCCCTACTAGCGGGGGCACAGATACGCAGTATTTT
>-|TRBD2|TRBV5-6|TRBJ2-2
CASRMLQSGKSELFF
TGTGCCAGCAGGATGTTACAGAGCGGGAAATCGGAGCTGTTTTTT
>-|-|TRBV7-6|TRBJ1-1
CASSPPWGSEHTEAFF
TGTGCCAGCAGCCCTCCATGGGGCTCCGAGCACACTGAAGCTTTCTTT
>many|TRBD1|TRBV4-1|TRBJ2-7
CASSHPTGVREQYF
TGCGCCAGCAGCCATCCAACAGGGGTTCGCGAGCAGTACTTC
>-|TRBD2|TRBV10-3|TRBJ2-4
CATSEGRDIQYF
TGTGCCACGTCCGAGGGGAGGGACATTCAGTACTTC
>-|TRBD1|TRBV3-1|TRBJ2-7
CASSPGEGGPFEQYF
TGTGCCAGCAGCCCAGGGGAAGGGGGCCCCTTCGAGCAGTACTTC
>-|-|TRBV20-1|TRBJ2-7
CSANQGITYEQYF
TGCAGTGCTAACCAGGGAATTACCTACGAGCAGTACTTC
>-|TRBD1|TRBV27|TRBJ1-1
CASSFQGADTEAFF
TGTGCCAGCAGTTTTCAGGGGGCCGACACTGAAGCTTTCTTT
>-|-|TRBV24-1|TRBJ2-3
CATSESVTSTDTQYF
TGTGCCACCAGTGAATCGGTAACTAGCACAGATACGCAGTATTTT
>few|-|TRBV20-1|TRBJ1-5
CSAPTQGRGNQPQHF
TGCAGTGCCCCTACCCAGGGTAGAGGCAATCAGCCCCAGCATTTT
>-|TRBD1|TRBV28|TRBJ1-3
CASSFVDRGNTIYF
TGTGCCAGCAGTTTTGTGGACAGGGGAAACACCATATATTTT
>-|-|TRBV12-3/TRBV12-4|TRBJ1-2
CASSLGAPVGGYTF
TGTGCCAGCAGTCTCGGGGCGCCGGTGGGAGGCTACACCTTC
>many|-|TRBV6-1|TRBJ1-1
CASSPAWNTEAFF
TGTGCCAGCAGCCCCGCATGGAACACTGAAGCTTTCTTT
>-|TRBD2|TRBV20-1|TRBJ2-1
CSARGLAGVDEQFF
TGCAGTGCTAGGGGACTAGCGGGGGTAGATGAGCAGTTCTTC
>-|-|TRBV6-6|TRBJ2-7
CASSQLGPPYEQYF
TGTGCCAGCAGTCAACTAGGGCCACCTTACGAGCAGTACTTC
>-|-|TRBV7-2|TRBJ2-1
CASSSPGAEQFF
TGTGCCAGCAGCTCCCCAGGGGCTGAGCAGTTCTTC
>few|-|TRBV2|TRBJ1-5
CASSDAEGQPQHF
TGTGCCAGCAGCGATGCAGAGGGGCAGCCCCAGCATTTT
>few|-|TRBV7-6|TRBJ2-7
CASSLVAGADQYF
TGTGCCAGCAGCTTAGTGGCGGGGGCGGATCAGTACTTC
>many|-|TRBV28|TRBJ1-4
CASSPPPGDKDEKLFF
TGTGCCAGCAGTCCCCCCCCAGGGGATAAGGATGAAAAACTGTTTTTT
>many|-|TRBV4-2|TRBJ1-1
CASSQGGTYTEAFF
TGTGCCAGCAGCCAAGGGGGGACCTACACTGAAGCTTTCTTT
>-|-|TRBV2|TRBJ1-2
CASTPGINLHSGYTF
TGTGCCAGCACCCCGGGAATCAATCTGCACTCCGGCTACACCTTC